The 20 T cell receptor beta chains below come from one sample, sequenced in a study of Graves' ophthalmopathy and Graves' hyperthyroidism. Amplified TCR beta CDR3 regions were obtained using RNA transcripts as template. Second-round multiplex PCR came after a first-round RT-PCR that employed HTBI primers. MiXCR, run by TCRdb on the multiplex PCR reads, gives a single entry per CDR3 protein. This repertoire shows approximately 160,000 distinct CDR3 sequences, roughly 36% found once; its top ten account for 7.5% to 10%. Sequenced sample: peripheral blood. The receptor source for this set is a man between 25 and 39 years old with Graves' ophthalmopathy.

The CDR3: CASRPLRVSNQPQHF. The CDR3 DNA follows: TGTGCCAGCAGACCCTTACGGGTTAGCAATCAGCCCCAGCATTTT. This sequence joins TRBV6-1 and TRBJ1-5, with D uncertain. Germline lookup yields CDR1 MNHNS and CDR2 SASEGT. This CDR3 is 15 amino acids long. The V and J ends lost 6 bases and 0 bases respectively, with 12 bases between them.

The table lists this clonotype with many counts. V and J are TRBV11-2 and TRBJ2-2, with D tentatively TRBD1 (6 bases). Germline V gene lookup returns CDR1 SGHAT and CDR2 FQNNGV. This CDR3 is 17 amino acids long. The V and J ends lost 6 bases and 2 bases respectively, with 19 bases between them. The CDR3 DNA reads TGTGCCAGCAGGGCAAGTTGGGGGCGCAAAAACACCGGGGAGCTGTTTTTT. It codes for CASRASWGRKNTGELFF.

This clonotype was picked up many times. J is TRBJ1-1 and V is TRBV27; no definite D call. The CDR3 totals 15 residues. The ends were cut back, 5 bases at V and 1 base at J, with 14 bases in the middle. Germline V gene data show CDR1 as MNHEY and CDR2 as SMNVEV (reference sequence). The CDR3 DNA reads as TGTGCCAGCAGTACCCTCTCAATTCGGAACACTGAAGCTTTCTTT. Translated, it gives CASSTLSIRNTEAFF.

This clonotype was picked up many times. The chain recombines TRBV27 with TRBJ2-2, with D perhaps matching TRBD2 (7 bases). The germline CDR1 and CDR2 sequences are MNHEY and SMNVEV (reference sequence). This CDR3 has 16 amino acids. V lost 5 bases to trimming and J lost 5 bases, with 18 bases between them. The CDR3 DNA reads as TGTGCCAGCAGTCCGACGAGGGGGGGTTGGACCGGGGAGCTGTTTTTT. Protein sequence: CASSPTRGGWTGELFF.

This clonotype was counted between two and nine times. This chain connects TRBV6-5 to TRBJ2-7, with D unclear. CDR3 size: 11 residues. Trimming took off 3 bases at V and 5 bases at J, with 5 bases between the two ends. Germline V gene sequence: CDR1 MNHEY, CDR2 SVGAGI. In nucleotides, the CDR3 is TGTGCCAGCAGTTATAAGAACGAGCAGTACTTC. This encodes CASSYKNEQYF.

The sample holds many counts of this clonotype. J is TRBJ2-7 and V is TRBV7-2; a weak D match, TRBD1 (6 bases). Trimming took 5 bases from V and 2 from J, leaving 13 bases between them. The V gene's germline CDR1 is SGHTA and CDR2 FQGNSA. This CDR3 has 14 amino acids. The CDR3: CASSRVAGAYEQYF. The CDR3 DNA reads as TGTGCCAGCAGCCGGGTAGCAGGGGCCTACGAGCAGTACTTC.

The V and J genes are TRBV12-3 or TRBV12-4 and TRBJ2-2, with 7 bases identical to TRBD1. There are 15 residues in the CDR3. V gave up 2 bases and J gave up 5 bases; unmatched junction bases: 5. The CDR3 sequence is CASSLRVRGTGELFF. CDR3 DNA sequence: TGTGCCAGCAGTTTACGTGTCAGGGGGACCGGGGAGCTGTTTTTT.

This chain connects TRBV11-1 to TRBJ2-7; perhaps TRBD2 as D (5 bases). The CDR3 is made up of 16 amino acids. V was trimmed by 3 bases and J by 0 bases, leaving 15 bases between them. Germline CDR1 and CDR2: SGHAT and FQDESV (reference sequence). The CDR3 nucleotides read TGTGCCAGCAGCTTTAGTTCGGACGGGAACTCCTACGAGCAGTACTTC. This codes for CASSFSSDGNSYEQYF. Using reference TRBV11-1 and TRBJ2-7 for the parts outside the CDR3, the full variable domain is EAEVAQSPRYKITEKSQAVAFWCDPISGHATLYWYRQILGQGPELLVQFQDESVVDDSQLPKDRFSAERLKGVDSTLKIQPAELGDSAMYLCASSFSSDGNSYEQYFGPGTRLTVT.

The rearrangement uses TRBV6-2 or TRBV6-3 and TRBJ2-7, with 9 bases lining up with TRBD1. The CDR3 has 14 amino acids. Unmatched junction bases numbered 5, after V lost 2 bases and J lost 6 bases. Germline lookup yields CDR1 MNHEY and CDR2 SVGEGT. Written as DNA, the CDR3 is TGTGCCAGCAGTTACCTTGGACAGGGGCGCGAGCAGTACTTC. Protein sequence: CASSYLGQGREQYF.

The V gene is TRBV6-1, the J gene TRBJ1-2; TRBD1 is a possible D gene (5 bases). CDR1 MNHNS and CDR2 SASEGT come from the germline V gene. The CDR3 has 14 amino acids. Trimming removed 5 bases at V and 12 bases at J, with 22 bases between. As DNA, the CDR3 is TGTGCCAGCAGTAAGACCATGGGGGTCGGGGATAACACCTTC. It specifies CASSKTMGVGDNTF.

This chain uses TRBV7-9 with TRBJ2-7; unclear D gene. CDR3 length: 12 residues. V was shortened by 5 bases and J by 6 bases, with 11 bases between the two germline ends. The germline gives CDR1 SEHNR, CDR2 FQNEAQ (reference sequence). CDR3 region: CASSLESAEQYF. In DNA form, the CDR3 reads TGTGCCAGCAGCCTCGAATCAGCCGAGCAGTACTTC.

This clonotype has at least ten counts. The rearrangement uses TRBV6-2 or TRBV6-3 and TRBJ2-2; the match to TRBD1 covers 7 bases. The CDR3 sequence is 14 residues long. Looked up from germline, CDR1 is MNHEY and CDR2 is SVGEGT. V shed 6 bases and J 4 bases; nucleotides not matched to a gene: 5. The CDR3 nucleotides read TGTGCCAGCAGCCTGGGACAGATCACCGGGGAGCTGTTTTTT. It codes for CASSLGQITGELFF.

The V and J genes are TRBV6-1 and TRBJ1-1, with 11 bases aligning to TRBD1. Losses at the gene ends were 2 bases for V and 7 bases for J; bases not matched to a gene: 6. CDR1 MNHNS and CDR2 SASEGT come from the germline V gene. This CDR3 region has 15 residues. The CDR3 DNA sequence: TGTGCCAGCAGTGAACTGGGACAGGGGGACCTTGAAGCTTTCTTT. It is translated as CASSELGQGDLEAFF.

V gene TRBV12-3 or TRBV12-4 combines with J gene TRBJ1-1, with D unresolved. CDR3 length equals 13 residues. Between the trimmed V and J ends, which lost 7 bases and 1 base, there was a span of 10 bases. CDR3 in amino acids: CASTERTNTEAFF. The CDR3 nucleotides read TGTGCCAGCACCGAGAGGACGAACACTGAAGCTTTCTTT.

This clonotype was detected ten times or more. In DNA form, the CDR3 reads TGTGCCAGCAGTTATTGGGACAGCAACTATGGCTACACCTTC. Translation gives CASSYWDSNYGYTF. This sequence joins TRBV6-2 or TRBV6-3 and TRBJ1-2, with TRBD1 matching 7 bases. Germline V gene sequence: CDR1 MNHEY, CDR2 SVGEGT. The CDR3 runs to 14 residues. V lost 3 bases and J lost 2; bases outside the gene matches: 3.

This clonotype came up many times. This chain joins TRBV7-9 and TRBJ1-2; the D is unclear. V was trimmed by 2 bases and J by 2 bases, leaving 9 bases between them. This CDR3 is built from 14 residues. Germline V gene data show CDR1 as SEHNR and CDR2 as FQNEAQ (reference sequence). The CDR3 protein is CASSLKAGNYGYTF. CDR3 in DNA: TGTGCCAGCAGCTTAAAGGCAGGAAACTATGGCTACACCTTC.

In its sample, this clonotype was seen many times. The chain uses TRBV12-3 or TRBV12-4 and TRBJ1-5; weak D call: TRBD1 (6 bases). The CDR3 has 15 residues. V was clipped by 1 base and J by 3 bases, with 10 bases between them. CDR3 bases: TGTGCCAGCAGTTTAGGGGGGCAGAACAATCAGCCCCAGCATTTT. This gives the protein CASSLGGQNNQPQHF.

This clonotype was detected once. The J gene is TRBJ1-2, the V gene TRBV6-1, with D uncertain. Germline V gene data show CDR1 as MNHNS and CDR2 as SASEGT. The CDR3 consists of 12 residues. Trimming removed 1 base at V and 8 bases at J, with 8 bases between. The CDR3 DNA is TGTGCCAGCAGTGAAGTCGGGGTAGGCTACACCTTC. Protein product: CASSEVGVGYTF.

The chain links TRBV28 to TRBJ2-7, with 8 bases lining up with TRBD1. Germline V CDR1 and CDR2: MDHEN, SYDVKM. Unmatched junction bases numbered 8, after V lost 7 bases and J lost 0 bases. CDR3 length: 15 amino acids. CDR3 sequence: CASTQPGTGSYEQYF. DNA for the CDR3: TGTGCCAGCACCCAACCCGGGACAGGCTCCTACGAGCAGTACTTC.

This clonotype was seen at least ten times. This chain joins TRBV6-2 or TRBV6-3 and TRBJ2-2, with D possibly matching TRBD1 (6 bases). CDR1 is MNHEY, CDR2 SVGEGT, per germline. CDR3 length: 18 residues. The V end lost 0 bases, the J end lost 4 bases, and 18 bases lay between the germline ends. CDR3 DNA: TGTGCCAGCAGTTACTCGACCTCCCCCGGACAGTTCACCGGGGAGCTGTTTTTT. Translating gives CASSYSTSPGQFTGELFF.